Listed here are 27 T cell receptor beta chains from one sample, sequenced in a study of PD-1 blockade in classical Hodgkin lymphoma. Time point defined: cycle 4 day 1 (C4D1), after 6 weeks of nivolumab. With no exception, relapse followed autologous stem cell transplantation in all patients, and brentuximab vedotin exposure varied. The repertoire was sequenced with immunoSEQ multiplex PCR; TCRdb's copy has only in-frame clones and lacks some. The sample lists roughly 100,000 clones, over 85% occurring once. The specimen was peripheral blood mononuclear cells (PBMCs), collected before the fourth cycle of nivolumab. The origin of the receptors is a human donor with classical Hodgkin lymphoma.

The chain combines TRBV2 with TRBJ2-7; TRBD1 matches at 10 bases. Germline CDR1 SNHLY, CDR2 FYNNEI. The CDR3 runs to 14 residues. After removal of 6 bases from V and 3 bases from J, the junction contained 5 bases not matched to a gene. This CDR3 is CASSPRDRGYEQYF. The CDR3 DNA sequence: TGTGCCAGCAGCCCCCGGGACAGGGGCTACGAGCAGTACTTC. Full variable domain (rest looked up from reference TRBV2 and TRBJ2-7): EPEVTQTPSHQVTQMGQEVILRCVPISNHLYFYWYRQILGQKVEFLVSFYNNEISEKSEIFDDQFSVERPDGSNFTLKIRSTKLEDSAMYFCASSPRDRGYEQYFGPGTRLTVT.

The chain recombines TRBV18 with TRBJ1-4; D ambiguous. V lost 3 bases, J lost 8 bases, and 13 bases lay in between. The CDR3 length is 14 residues. From germline, CDR1 is KGHSH and CDR2 LQKENI. CDR3 bases: TGTGCCAGCTCACCGGGAAGAACCGAGGAAAAACTGTTTTTT. Its translation is CASSPGRTEEKLFF.

The chain employs TRBV25-1 and TRBJ2-7, with D perhaps TRBD1 or TRBD2 (5 bases each). From germline, CDR1 is MGHDK and CDR2 SYGVNS. This CDR3 is 14 amino acids long. The germline V and J ends were trimmed by 6 bases and 7 bases, with 19 bases remaining between them. CDR3 loop: CASRGDDWAPEQYF. The CDR3 nucleotides are TGTGCCAGCAGGGGGGACGACTGGGCCCCAGAGCAGTACTTC.

This clone was detected ten times or more. The chain combines TRBV25-1 with TRBJ2-3, with 14 positions matching TRBD2. Germline V lookup: CDR1 MGHDK, CDR2 SYGVNS. J gave up 1 base and V 7 bases, and 10 bases lay outside the gene matches. The CDR3 covers 18 residues. The CDR3 loop reads CASITGTSGSAGTDTQYF. The DNA of the CDR3 is TGTGCCAGCATCACCGGGACTAGCGGGAGTGCTGGCACAGATACGCAGTATTTT.

This clone occurred a few times. The chain links TRBV10-3 to TRBJ2-1, with TRBD2 matching 11 bases. Germline assignment: CDR1 ENHRY and CDR2 SYGVKD. Trimming removed 3 bases from V and 10 bases from J; junction bases left unmatched: 11. The CDR3 covers 16 residues. Here the CDR3 reads CAISDLLAGEGGEQFF. CDR3 sequence (DNA): TGTGCCATCAGTGATTTACTAGCGGGAGAGGGAGGGGAGCAGTTCTTC.

The CDR3, as DNA: TGCGCCAGCAGCTTGAGCACTAGCAGACTCAATGAGCAGTTCTTC. It translates to CASSLSTSRLNEQFF. The gene calls are TRBV5-1 and TRBJ2-1; possibly TRBD2 for D (6 bases). CDR1 is SGHRS, CDR2 YFSETQ, per germline. The CDR3 is 15 residues long. V was shortened by 1 base and J by 6 bases, with 14 bases between the two germline ends. The variable domain in full, with the rest retrieved from reference TRBV5-1 and TRBJ2-1, is KAGVTQTPRYLIKTRGQQVTLSCSPISGHRSVSWYQQTPGQGLQFLFEYFSETQRNKGNFPGRFSGRQFSNSRSEMNVSTLELGDSALYLCASSLSTSRLNEQFFGPGTRLTVL.

This rearrangement joins TRBV30 to TRBJ2-7; TRBD2 agrees at 7 bases. This CDR3 region has 14 residues. CDR1 is GTSNPN and CDR2 is SVGIG in the germline V gene (reference sequence). The J segment lost 4 bases and the V segment lost 3 bases, leaving 9 bases of the junction unmatched. DNA for the CDR3: TGTGCCTGGAGAGTAGGGCCGGGGGGATACGAGCAGTACTTC. Protein product: CAWRVGPGGYEQYF.

V is TRBV4-2 and J is TRBJ2-2, with 13 positions matching TRBD2. Germline V gene lookup returns CDR1 LGHNA and CDR2 YNFKEQ. The V and J ends lost 0 bases and 1 base, in that order; junction bases with no gene match: 2. The CDR3 runs to 18 residues. For the CDR3, the DNA is TGTGCCAGCAGCCAAGATGGGACTAGCGGGGTGAACACCGGGGAGCTGTTTTTT. This encodes CASSQDGTSGVNTGELFF.

The rearrangement uses TRBV6-6 and TRBJ2-3; 9 nucleotides agree with TRBD1. CDR3 length: 15 residues. Trimming cost V 5 bases and J 1 base; bases outside gene matches: 4. Germline V gene lookup returns CDR1 MNHNY and CDR2 SVGAGI (reference sequence). CDR3 DNA sequence: TGTGCCAGCAGTGACCGGGACAGGGGCACAGATACGCAGTATTTT. Translated: CASSDRDRGTDTQYF.

Here the CDR3 reads CASSRDREWTEAFF. CDR3 DNA: TGTGCCAGCTCACGGGACAGGGAGTGGACTGAAGCTTTCTTT. The rearrangement joins TRBV18 to TRBJ1-1; TRBD1 matches at 9 bases. With 4 bases clipped from V and 5 bases from J, the junction kept 5 bases outside the gene matches. The V gene's germline CDR1 is KGHSH and CDR2 LQKENI. The CDR3 contains 14 residues.

This clone has a handful of counts. This rearrangement joins TRBV5-4 to TRBJ2-2, with D hard to call. V dropped 0 bases and J dropped 5 bases, with 2 bases sitting between them. Per the germline V gene, CDR1 is SGHNT and CDR2 is YYREEE (reference sequence). The CDR3 covers 12 residues. The DNA for the CDR3 is TGTGCCAGCAGCTTGGAAACCGGGGAGCTGTTTTTT. It yields the protein CASSLETGELFF.

The chain recombines TRBV11-2 with TRBJ2-7; 7 bases match TRBD2. Trimming at V came to 1 base and at J to 0 bases, leaving 9 bases not matched to a gene. Germline V gives CDR1 SGHAT, CDR2 FQNNGV. The CDR3 is made up of 17 amino acids. CDR3 sequence reads: CASSLGSGGPSSYEQYF. CDR3 bases: TGTGCCAGCAGCTTAGGATCGGGAGGTCCAAGCTCCTACGAGCAGTACTTC.

The V gene is TRBV7-9, the J gene TRBJ2-1; a weak D match, TRBD1 (6 bases). CDR1 is SEHNR and CDR2 is FQNEAQ in the germline V gene (reference sequence). This CDR3 comprises 14 residues. Trimming left V 1 base short and J 8 bases short, with 12 bases between. The CDR3 region has the DNA TGTGCCAGCAGCTTAGAATTCAGGGGCGATGAGCAGTTCTTC. Amino acids: CASSLEFRGDEQFF.

The chain has TRBV28 and TRBJ2-7; the D is unclear. This CDR3 has 13 residues. Germline V CDR1 and CDR2: MDHEN, SYDVKM. The V end lost 6 bases, the J end lost 4 bases, and 13 bases lay between the germline ends. CDR3 sequence reads: CASSSTPSYEQYF. The CDR3 DNA is TGTGCCAGCAGCTCCACTCCTTCATACGAGCAGTACTTC. The whole variable domain, filled in from reference TRBV28 and TRBJ2-7, reads DVKVTQSSRYLVKRTGEKVFLECVQDMDHENMFWYRQDPGLGLRLIYFSYDVKMKEKGDIPEGYSVSREKKERFSLILESASTNQTSMYLCASSSTPSYEQYFGPGTRLTVT.

The rearrangement uses TRBV7-2 and TRBJ2-1, with D perhaps matching TRBD2 (5 bases). The CDR3 loop spans 15 amino acids. Trimming took 1 base from V and 4 from J, leaving 11 bases between them. Looked up from germline, CDR1 is SGHTA and CDR2 is FQGNSA. For the CDR3, the DNA is TGTGCCAGCAGCTTAGGGACTGACCTTTACAATGAGCAGTTCTTC. It yields the protein CASSLGTDLYNEQFF.

This chain joins TRBV5-4 and TRBJ1-2; 7 bases are a match to TRBD1. Trimming took 4 bases from V and 2 from J; bases not matched to a gene: 2. The CDR3 sequence is 13 residues long. Germline V gene lookup returns CDR1 SGHNT and CDR2 YYREEE (reference sequence). CDR3 protein: CASSKTGNYGYTF. The CDR3 nucleotides read TGTGCCAGCAGCAAGACAGGGAACTATGGCTACACCTTC.

This chain uses TRBV10-2 with TRBJ2-5; D is perhaps TRBD2 (5 bases). Germline lookup yields CDR1 WSHSY and CDR2 SAAADI. The CDR3 loop spans 14 amino acids. With 4 bases removed from V and 7 bases from J, the gap between germline ends came to 16 bases. This CDR3 is CASSGELFGGTQYF. The CDR3 DNA is TGCGCCAGCAGTGGGGAACTGTTCGGAGGGACCCAGTACTTC.

This clone showed up just a few times. The V gene is TRBV7-2, the J gene TRBJ2-5; D gene ambiguous. Germline V lookup: CDR1 SGHTA, CDR2 FQGNSA. This CDR3 region has 12 residues. The V and J ends lost 1 base and 5 bases respectively, with 5 bases between them. CDR3 DNA sequence: TGTGCCAGCAGCTTAGGGTCTGAGACCCAGTACTTC. It specifies CASSLGSETQYF. Looking up the rest from reference TRBV7-2 and TRBJ2-5 gives the full variable domain: GAGVSQSPSNKVTEKGKDVELRCDPISGHTALYWYRQSLGQGLEFLIYFQGNSAPDKSGLPSDRFSAERTGGSVSTLTIQRTQQEDSAVYLCASSLGSETQYFGPGTRLLVL.

The CDR3 coding sequence is TGTGCCAGCGGGAACTCAGGGTACGAGCAGTACTTC. Protein: CASGNSGYEQYF. The chain recombines TRBV7-9 with TRBJ2-7, with TRBD1 as a possible D gene (5 bases). Trimming left V 8 bases short and J 4 bases short, with 12 bases between. This CDR3 is built from 12 residues. The germline gives CDR1 SEHNR, CDR2 FQNEAQ (reference sequence).

The chain links TRBV4-1 to TRBJ2-5, with 7 nucleotides matching TRBD2. Germline CDR1 MGHRA, CDR2 YSYEKL. J lost 4 bases, V lost 1 base, and 9 bases had no gene match. The CDR3 consists of 16 residues. This chain's CDR3 is CASSQAGGTKGETQYF. CDR3 coding DNA: TGCGCCAGCAGCCAAGCCGGCGGGACTAAAGGAGAGACCCAGTACTTC.

The chain carries TRBV27 and TRBJ2-3; 11 bases are shared with TRBD2. CDR3 length: 16 residues. The V and J ends lost 4 bases and 4 bases, in that order; junction bases with no gene match: 7. Germline CDR1 is MNHEY and CDR2 is SMNVEV (reference sequence). CDR3 DNA sequence: TGTGCCAGCAGTTCCACTAGCGGGAGATATGCAGATACGCAGTATTTT. Its protein product is CASSSTSGRYADTQYF.

The chain carries TRBV4-1 and TRBJ1-4; TRBD1 aligns across 12 bases. Trimming removed 4 bases from V and 3 bases from J; junction bases left unmatched: 6. This CDR3 has 17 amino acids. Germline V gives CDR1 MGHRA, CDR2 YSYEKL. In DNA, the CDR3 is TGCGCCAGCAGCCCCGGGGACAGGGGGCAAGCTAATGAAAAACTGTTTTTT. Its protein is CASSPGDRGQANEKLFF.

This clone was seen a few times. The chain combines TRBV19 with TRBJ1-5; tentatively, D is TRBD1 (6 bases). This CDR3 region has 15 residues. Germline V lookup: CDR1 LNHDA, CDR2 SQIVND (reference sequence). The V and J ends lost 7 bases and 1 base respectively, with 14 bases between them. CDR3 nucleotides: TGTGCCAGTAAGCGCGGGGGCCGGAGCAATCAGCCCCAGCATTTT. Its translation: CASKRGGRSNQPQHF.

The rearrangement joins TRBV7-9 to TRBJ1-1; 7 nucleotides agree with TRBD1. CDR3 length: 15 amino acids. V was clipped by 3 bases and J by 1 base; unmatched bases: 5. The germline V gene encodes CDR1 SEHNR and CDR2 FQNEAQ (reference sequence). For the CDR3, the DNA is TGTGCCAGCAGCTTGACCGGGACAGCGAACACTGAAGCTTTCTTT. This encodes CASSLTGTANTEAFF.

V gene TRBV5-1 combines with J gene TRBJ2-2; D not resolved. CDR3 length: 16 amino acids. Trimming took 0 bases from V and 1 from J, leaving 10 bases between them. CDR1 and CDR2 (germline): SGHRS, YFSETQ. CDR3 sequence: CASSLAGSGNTGELFF. In DNA, the CDR3 is TGCGCCAGCAGCTTGGCAGGTTCTGGGAACACCGGGGAGCTGTTTTTT.

The CDR3 protein is CASSSRSEQYF. CDR3 DNA sequence: TGTGCCAGCAGCTCAAGGTCCGAGCAGTACTTC. V usage is TRBV6-5 and J usage is TRBJ2-7; D is ambiguous. Germline lookup yields CDR1 MNHEY and CDR2 SVGAGI. The V gene lost 6 bases and the J gene lost 6 bases, with 9 bases spanning the gap. The CDR3 totals 11 residues.

The V and J genes are TRBV19 and TRBJ2-4, with D unresolved. The CDR3 totals 16 residues. Trimming cost V 7 bases and J 0 bases, with 16 bases left between them. In germline, CDR1 is LNHDA, CDR2 SQIVND (reference sequence). DNA for the CDR3: TGTGCCAGTATTGGCAGGACGTCCCTAGCCAAAAACATTCAGTACTTC. This codes for CASIGRTSLAKNIQYF.